These 21 T cell receptor beta chains were all obtained from the same sample, sequenced in a study of blood T cells in healthy people across ages. For the second PCR, which ran for about 7 to 11 cycles, a sample-barcoded 5' primer and a J-beta primer mix were used. TCRdb recomputed calls from the 5' RACE reads with MiXCR, one row per CDR3 protein. The table records 750,000 to 950,000 distinct CDR3 sequences, 53% of them present only once. The sequencing input was blood. Receptors were obtained from an elderly man in good health.

The V gene is TRBV24-1, the J gene TRBJ2-3, with D perhaps given as TRBD1 or TRBD2 (5 bases each). V lost 5 bases, J lost 14 bases, and 16 bases lay in between. Germline V gives CDR1 KGHDR, CDR2 SFDVKD. This CDR3 is 12 amino acids long. The CDR3 loop reads CATSGDDRYAYF. DNA of the CDR3: TGTGCCACCAGTGGGGACGACAGATACGCGTATTTT.

The sample holds a few counts of this clonotype. The genes are TRBV20-1 and TRBJ2-3; no clear D. The CDR3 covers 12 residues. V was pared by 7 bases and J by 2 bases, with 10 bases between. CDR1 and CDR2 (germline): DFQATT, SNEGSKA (reference sequence). This CDR3 reads CSESRPTDTQYF. CDR3 in DNA: TGCAGTGAGTCTCGGCCCACAGATACGCAGTATTTT.

The chain employs TRBV12-3 or TRBV12-4 and TRBJ1-2, with D hard to call. V was trimmed by 4 bases and J by 4 bases, leaving 10 bases between them. The CDR3 length is 13 residues. The CDR3 nucleotides read TGTGCCAGCAGTTCCTCTAAGGGCTATGGCTACACCTTC. Its protein product is CASSSSKGYGYTF.

The V gene is TRBV10-3, the J gene TRBJ2-7; 7 bases line up with TRBD2. Germline values: CDR1 ENHRY, CDR2 SYGVKD. This CDR3 is built from 16 residues. Trimming took 5 bases from V and 8 from J; bases not matched to a gene: 18. The CDR3 here is CAISNNGLGAGVKQYF. The CDR3 nucleotides are TGTGCCATCAGTAATAACGGACTAGGGGCAGGTGTGAAGCAGTACTTC.

This chain uses TRBV7-2 with TRBJ1-5, with D perhaps matching TRBD1 (6 bases). The CDR3 loop spans 20 amino acids. The germline CDR1 and CDR2 sequences are SGHTA and FQGNSA. With 4 bases removed from V and 4 bases from J, the gap between germline ends came to 29 bases. The DNA for the CDR3 is TGTGCCAGCAGCTCCCCCCTCCGGGACACCATCCTCCCGGGGAATCAGCCCCAGCATTTT. Residues: CASSSPLRDTILPGNQPQHF.

The chain combines TRBV18 with TRBJ2-1; 7 positions agree with TRBD2. Germline CDR1 KGHSH, CDR2 LQKENI. J gave up 0 bases and V 2 bases, and 4 bases lay outside the gene matches. CDR3 length: 16 residues. CDR3 bases: TGTGCCAGCTCACCAGAACTAGCGAACTCCTACAATGAGCAGTTCTTC. It translates to CASSPELANSYNEQFF.

This clonotype was observed at least ten times. J is TRBJ1-2 and V is TRBV24-1; no reliable D call. Deletions cut 9 bases from V and 4 bases from J, with 11 bases between. The length of the CDR3 is 12 residues. Per the germline V gene, CDR1 is KGHDR and CDR2 is SFDVKD. The DNA for the CDR3 is TGTGCCACCCAGAACGCTTTCTATGGCTACACCTTC. It is translated as CATQNAFYGYTF.

V gene TRBV7-9 combines with J gene TRBJ2-7; D unresolved. The CDR3 contains 13 residues. Germline CDR1 and CDR2: SEHNR and FQNEAQ (reference sequence). V lost 5 bases and J lost 4, with 12 bases in between. This CDR3 is CASSPPVPYEQYF. CDR3 in DNA: TGTGCCAGCAGCCCCCCCGTACCTTACGAGCAGTACTTC.

This clonotype was detected a few times. The gene calls are TRBV7-2 and TRBJ1-4; no clear D. Germline-derived CDR1 and CDR2 are SGHTA and FQGNSA. This CDR3 spans 14 amino acids. The V and J ends lost 10 bases and 0 bases respectively, with 12 bases between them. The CDR3 here is CATRAGTTNEKLFF. In DNA form, the CDR3 reads TGTGCCACCCGAGCCGGGACAACTAATGAAAAACTGTTTTTT.

The chain is built from TRBV12-3 or TRBV12-4 and TRBJ2-3; TRBD2 agrees at 7 bases. The CDR3 loop spans 14 amino acids. The trim removed 2 bases at V and 14 bases at J, leaving 13 bases unmatched. The CDR3 here is CASSLSGEHRYAYF. CDR3 sequence (DNA): TGTGCCAGCAGTTTAAGCGGGGAACACAGATACGCGTATTTT.

The chain combines TRBV20-1 with TRBJ2-7; 7 nucleotides line up with TRBD2. The J call may be mistaken, given a closer DNA end match to TRBJ2-4. From germline, CDR1 is DFQATT and CDR2 SNEGSKA (reference sequence). This CDR3 spans 14 amino acids. The CDR3 bases are TGCAGTGCACACCAGGTTGGAGGGAGGGGCATTCAGTACTTC. Protein sequence: CSAHQVGGRGIQYF.

J is TRBJ2-3 and V is TRBV7-2; 7 nucleotides align to TRBD2. After removal of 2 bases from V and 2 bases from J, the junction contained 7 bases not matched to a gene. Germline V CDR1 and CDR2: SGHTA, FQGNSA. CDR3 length equals 16 residues. CDR3: CASSLMSSGYTDTQYF. CDR3 coding DNA: TGTGCCAGCAGCTTAATGTCTAGCGGATACACAGATACGCAGTATTTT.

Comments on this clonotype: This clone may be a read error of a much larger clone one base away. The CDR3 region is CSVVRTGGPKNIQYF. Here the CDR3 DNA reads TGCAGCGTTGTACGAACAGGGGGGCCCAAAAACATTCAGTACTTC. This chain uses TRBV29-1 with TRBJ2-4; 8 bases line up with TRBD1. CDR1 is SQVTM, CDR2 ANQGSEA, per germline. V shed 4 bases, J shed 2 bases, and the junction held 7 bases outside the gene matches. The CDR3 runs to 15 residues.

This clonotype was recorded a few times. This chain uses TRBV12-3 or TRBV12-4 with TRBJ2-5; D uncertain. The CDR3 is 13 amino acids. With 1 base removed from V and 11 bases from J, the gap between germline ends came to 14 bases. The CDR3 DNA reads TGTGCCAGCAGTTTAGGGCTACACAATGAGCAGTACTTC. Its protein product is CASSLGLHNEQYF.

The CDR3: CASSPTSGKGSYEQYF. In DNA, the CDR3 is TGTGCCAGCAGCCCGACTAGCGGGAAGGGGTCCTACGAGCAGTACTTC. The chain has TRBV11-2 and TRBJ2-7; 11 nucleotides agree with TRBD2. Germline CDR1 SGHAT, CDR2 FQNNGV. The CDR3 spans 16 residues. V lost 5 bases and J lost 1; bases outside the gene matches: 7.

The V gene is TRBV5-1, the J gene TRBJ2-5; 9 bases fit TRBD2. The CDR3 runs to 14 residues. The J segment lost 11 bases and the V segment lost 5 bases, leaving 13 bases of the junction unmatched. CDR1 SGHRS and CDR2 YFSETQ come from the germline V gene. CDR3 sequence: CASRSGRIYNEQYF. In DNA form, the CDR3 reads TGCGCCAGCAGGAGCGGGAGGATCTACAATGAGCAGTACTTC.

CDR3 residues: CSVVTGPGELFF. DNA of the CDR3: TGCAGCGTAGTTACAGGGCCCGGGGAGCTGTTTTTT. V is TRBV29-1 and J is TRBJ2-2, with D perhaps matching TRBD1 (6 bases). This CDR3 is 12 amino acids long. V shed 6 bases and J shed 6 bases, with 11 bases lying between them. CDR1 is SQVTM, CDR2 ANQGSEA, per germline.

The gene calls are TRBV27 and TRBJ2-1; 13 bases line up with TRBD2. The tail of the sequence fits TRBJ2-7 better, so the J call may be wrong. Looked up from germline, CDR1 is MNHEY and CDR2 is SMNVEV (reference sequence). This CDR3 region has 13 residues. The CDR3 spells CATRTSGRGEQYF. CDR3 sequence (DNA): TGTGCCACCCGGACTAGCGGGAGAGGCGAGCAGTACTTC.

This clonotype was seen a single time. The rearrangement uses TRBV20-1 and TRBJ2-7; 8 positions agree with TRBD2. The better agreement between TRBJ2-4 and the DNA end casts doubt on the J call. Germline CDR1 is DFQATT and CDR2 is SNEGSKA (reference sequence). The length of the CDR3 is 15 residues. The CDR3 DNA reads TGCAGTGCTAGAGAACCAGCGGGAGCGGGAAACATTCAGTACTTC. It codes for CSAREPAGAGNIQYF.

This clonotype was observed a handful of times. The chain combines TRBV21-1 with TRBJ2-7; the table's D call TRBD2 went unverified against the DNA. TRBV21-1 is a recognized pseudogene. CDR3 size: 14 residues. CDR3 in amino acids: CASSSGVNSYEQYF. The CDR3 nucleotides read TGTGCCAGCAGCAGCGGGGTGAACTCCTACGAGCAGTACTTC.

This clonotype was found many times. The chain links TRBV7-2 to TRBJ2-1, with D possibly being TRBD1 (6 bases). CDR1 and CDR2 from the germline V gene are SGHTA and FQGNSA. The CDR3 loop spans 15 amino acids. V lost 1 base and J lost 1, with 8 bases in between. The CDR3 is CASSLGGRSYNEQFF. CDR3 nucleotides: TGTGCCAGCAGCTTAGGGGGGCGGTCCTACAATGAGCAGTTCTTC.